This T cell receptor beta chain is drawn from a study of blood T cell repertoires in COVID-19. Study overall: The analysed material was cDNA or gDNA that came from T cells, B-cell-depleted T cells, or PBMCs.

Original analysis: It was from reference gene primer amplification that nucleated cell counts were estimated. TCRdb keeps only in-frame clones here, not all; method: immunoSEQ multiplex PCR. The DNA gave D and trimming, while V, J and clone size come from that table. Here the sample spans roughly 130,000 clones, about four fifths being singletons. After removal of 1 base from V and 5 bases from J, the junction contained 6 bases not matched to a gene. Germline CDR1 SGHRS, CDR2 YFSETQ. The CDR3 totals 15 residues. The sequenced sample consisted of peripheral blood. This clonotype was obtained from a man aged 60-69 years with active or convalescent COVID-19. The chain joins TRBV5-1 to TRBJ2-7; 10 bases are a match to TRBD2. The CDR3 protein is CASSLISGRIDEQYF. For the CDR3, the DNA is TGCGCCAGCAGCTTGATTAGCGGGAGGATCGACGAGCAGTACTTC.